This record looks at one TCR beta chain sequence and its context. The source of the sample is a study of kidney transplant recipient with SARS-CoV-2 infection. This CDR3 comprises 16 residues. Germline CDR1 SGDLS, CDR2 YYNGEE. Unmatched junction bases numbered 4, after V lost 0 bases and J lost 1 base. TCRdb re-called the reads through MiXCR, storing one row per CDR3 protein. Here the sample spans approximately 250,000 distinct CDR3 sequences, around 30% being singletons. The TCR sequence derives from a male patient aged 30 to 40 who had COVID-19 and was a kidney transplant recipient. The graft donor may have contributed some T cells. Sequencing used a blood sample, obtained at baseline and between days 110 and 120 from a kidney transplant recipient. The V call is TRBV9, the J call TRBJ2-3, with TRBD1 matching over 8 bases. The CDR3 DNA sequence: TGTGCCAGCAGCGTAGGGGGCAGGGGGCGCACAGATACGCAGTATTTT. It encodes CASSVGGRGRTDTQYF.